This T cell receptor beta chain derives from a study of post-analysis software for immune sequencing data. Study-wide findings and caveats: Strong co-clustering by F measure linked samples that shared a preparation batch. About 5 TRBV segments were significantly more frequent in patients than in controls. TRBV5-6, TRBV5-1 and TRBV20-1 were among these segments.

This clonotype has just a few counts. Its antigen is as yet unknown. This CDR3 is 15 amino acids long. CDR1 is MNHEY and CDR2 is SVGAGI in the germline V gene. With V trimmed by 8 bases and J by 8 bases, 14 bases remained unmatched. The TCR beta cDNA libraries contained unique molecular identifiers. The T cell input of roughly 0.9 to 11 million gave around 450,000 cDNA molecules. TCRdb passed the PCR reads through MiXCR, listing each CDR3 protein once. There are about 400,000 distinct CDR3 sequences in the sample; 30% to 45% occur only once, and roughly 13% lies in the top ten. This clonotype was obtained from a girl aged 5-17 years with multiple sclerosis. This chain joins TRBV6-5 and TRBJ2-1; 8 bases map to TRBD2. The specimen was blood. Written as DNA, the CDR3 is TGTGCCAGCTCGGACGGGGGGGGAGTGTACGATGAGCAGTTCTTC. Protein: CASSDGGGVYDEQFF.